The clone carrying this T cell receptor beta chain was counted at least ten times. Its antigen is currently unknown. Germline CDR1 and CDR2: KGHSH and LQKENI. V was trimmed by 3 bases and J by 0 bases, leaving 14 bases between them. This CDR3 has 16 amino acids. These data originate in a study of regulatory T cells in long-lasting Graves disease. Findings and limits, study-wide: Patients with persistent disease showed a bias toward TRBV28, TRBJ1-2 and TRBJ2-5. Patients whose Graves' disease persisted exhibited lower TCR diversity than those newly diagnosed.

Time point of the sample: newly diagnosed GD, antithyroid drugs for less than 3 months. PBMC-extracted RNA yielded the TCR library. TCR beta libraries were built with iRepertoire HTBI primers and Arm-PCR of CDR3 regions. TCRdb called the multiplex PCR reads again in MiXCR, with one record for every CDR3 protein. The sample lists hundreds of thousands of distinct CDR3 sequences, approximately 15% occurring once. These data also featured in a second study, about T cells in Graves' hyperthyroidism and ophthalmopathy. Per that study: Exclusion of patients followed from uncontrolled infection, other autoimmune disease, pregnancy or lactation.

This TCR was recovered from a woman between 25 and 40 years old with Graves disease. The specimen comprised peripheral blood mononuclear cells (PBMCs), sampled at new diagnosis, from a patient treated with antithyroid drugs. This chain joins TRBV18 and TRBJ1-1; a possible D gene is TRBD1 (6 bases). This CDR3 reads CASSPRIEGVNTEAFF. The DNA of the CDR3 is TGTGCCAGCTCACCGCGCATTGAGGGGGTGAACACTGAAGCTTTCTTT.